A selection of T cell receptor beta chains follows, all from one sample in a study of CD8 T cells in ankylosing spondylitis. TCRdb reanalysed the 5' RACE reads using MiXCR and keeps one entry per CDR3 protein. The sample records around 540,000 distinct CDR3 sequences, approximately 11% being singletons. The sample was blood, either unsorted or a sorted T cell fraction (not recorded which). These TCRs come from a male donor with ankylosing spondylitis. CDR3s include the opening cysteine and the closing phenylalanine or tryptophan. A D gene is named only where the DNA matches it firmly. Rows may omit the clone size; those that give it use once, few, many or a size class.

clone_size j_call d_call v_call cdr3_nt cdr3_aa
. TRBJ2-1 . TRBV3-1 TGTGCCAGCAGCCAAAACCGACGGGGTGAGCAGTTCTTC CASSQNRRGEQFF
many TRBJ1-5 . TRBV5-6 TGTGCCAGCAGCTCCCAAGAGGCAGGGTTGGGTCAGCCCCAGCATTTT CASSSQEAGLGQPQHF
. TRBJ2-2 . TRBV5-6 TGTGCCAGCAGCCCTACTAGTTTCACCGGGGAGCTGTTTTTT CASSPTSFTGELFF
. TRBJ2-7 . TRBV5-1 TGCGCCAGCAGCCTTAATTCGATAGGTCCCTACGAGCAGTACTTC CASSLNSIGPYEQYF
few TRBJ2-1 TRBD1 TRBV5-1 TGCGCCAGCAGCTCGGGGACAGGGGGCGAAGTACAGTTCTTC CASSSGTGGEVQFF
many TRBJ2-5 . TRBV7-2 TGTGCCAGCAGCTTGCGGGGCCGGGAGACCCAGTACTTC CASSLRGRETQYF
many TRBJ1-1 . TRBV12-3/TRBV12-4 TGTGCCAGCAGTCTAGGGGGGGCGGGGGACACTGAAGCTTTCTTT CASSLGGAGDTEAFF
. TRBJ2-1 . TRBV7-9 TGTGCCAGTGTCTTGGACTTAAGCTCCTACAATGAGCAGTTCTTC CASVLDLSSYNEQFF
. TRBJ2-1 TRBD2 TRBV2 TGTGCCAGCTTCCGGACTAGGTTCGATGAGCAGTTCTTC CASFRTRFDEQFF
few TRBJ1-1 . TRBV29-1 TGCAGCGTTGAAGAGGGGATGAACACTGAAGCTTTCTTT CSVEEGMNTEAFF
. TRBJ1-1 . TRBV29-1 TGCAGCGTTGCTCAGGAGCGAAGCACTGAAGCTTTCTTT CSVAQERSTEAFF
many TRBJ2-1 . TRBV15 TGTGCCACCAGCAGAGGAAGGAATGAGCAGTTCTTC CATSRGRNEQFF
few TRBJ2-7 . TRBV11-2 TGTGCCAGCAGCTTAACGTTTGAGAGCTCCTACGAGCAGTACTTC CASSLTFESSYEQYF
many TRBJ2-2 . TRBV7-2 TGTGCCAGCTCCGTCAGCGGACTGAACACCGGGGAGCTGTTTTTT CASSVSGLNTGELFF
many TRBJ1-1 TRBD1 TRBV9 TGTGCCAGCAGCGTTAGCATACAGGGGTTGGGCACTGAAGCTTTCTTT CASSVSIQGLGTEAFF
. TRBJ2-7 . TRBV28 TGTGCCAGCACGGACACTAGCTCCTACGAGCAGTACTTC CASTDTSSYEQYF
. TRBJ2-7 TRBD1 TRBV5-1 TGCGCCAGCAGCTTCGACAGGGGGCGATCGGAAGAGCAGTACTTC CASSFDRGRSEEQYF
many TRBJ2-1 . TRBV5-5 TGTGCCAGCAGCCCGGAGATCTTTCCCAGAGGTGAGCAGTTCTTC CASSPEIFPRGEQFF
many TRBJ1-3 . TRBV20-1 TGCAGTGCTTTCCGGGACGGAGGAAACACCATATATTTT CSAFRDGGNTIYF
. TRBJ2-2 . TRBV5-5 TGTGCCAGCAGGGTGGGGTACACCGGGGAGCTGTTTTTT CASRVGYTGELFF
once TRBJ2-1 . TRBV19 TGTGCCAGTAGTATAGATCAAAGGGGGAGGGCGGATGAGCAGTTCTTC CASSIDQRGRADEQFF
. TRBJ2-3 . TRBV9 TGTGCCAGCAGCGTAGATTTAGCTCAACGTACGCAGTATTTT CASSVDLAQRTQYF
. TRBJ2-1 TRBD1 TRBV19 TGTGCCAGTAGTATCGCGGAACAGGGGATAGGCAATGAGCAGTTCTTC CASSIAEQGIGNEQFF
few TRBJ2-1 . TRBV10-3 TGTGCCATCAGTGAATCAGGGTCCAATGAGCAGTTCTTC CAISESGSNEQFF
few TRBJ1-5 TRBD1 TRBV18 TGTGCCAGCTCGCGCACGACAGGGGGGCATCAGCCCCAGCATTTT CASSRTTGGHQPQHF
few TRBJ2-7 TRBD2 TRBV5-1 TGCGCCAGCAGCCCTAGACTAGCCCACGAGCAGTACTTC CASSPRLAHEQYF
few TRBJ1-2 . TRBV2 TGTGCCAGCAGTGAGAACCCCAGCGGCTACACCTTC CASSENPSGYTF
few TRBJ2-2 . TRBV15 TGTGCCACCAGCAGAGTATTAACCGGGGAGCTGTTTTTT CATSRVLTGELFF
few TRBJ2-3 . TRBV29-1 TGCAGCGTTGAAGATCCGGAGTTGAACACAGATACGCAGTATTTT CSVEDPELNTDTQYF
many TRBJ2-3 TRBD2 TRBV28 TGTGCCAGCAGTCGATTGGGCGGGAGAGGCACAGATACGCAGTATTTT CASSRLGGRGTDTQYF
few TRBJ2-1 . TRBV7-2 TGTGCCAGCAGCTTAGTGTTAGTAGGGGACAATGAGCAGTTCTTC CASSLVLVGDNEQFF